Sequencing of this TCR beta chain was carried out in a study of T cells in Graves' hyperthyroidism and ophthalmopathy. Germline CDR1 reads LNHNV; CDR2 reads YYDKDF (reference sequence). The CDR3 has 16 amino acids. The germline V and J ends were trimmed by 4 bases and 3 bases, with 16 bases remaining between them. The table lists this clonotype with a few counts. RNA transcripts were the template for amplifying TCR beta CDR3 regions. Using the HTBI primer set, a first-round RT-PCR was run on the TCR CDR3. Using its own MiXCR run on the multiplex PCR reads, TCRdb lists one record per CDR3 protein. This sample carries approximately 270,000 distinct CDR3 sequences, approximately 15% of them seen once, and the ten largest clones take 10% to 15%.

The sequence came from a woman aged 40 to 49 with Graves' hyperthyroidism that later progressed to Graves' ophthalmopathy. The rearrangement uses TRBV15 and TRBJ1-5; perhaps TRBD1 as D (5 bases). Sequenced: blood. The CDR3 is CATSKLFEGINQPQHF. CDR3 sequence (DNA): TGTGCCACCAGCAAACTGTTCGAGGGGATCAATCAGCCCCAGCATTTT.